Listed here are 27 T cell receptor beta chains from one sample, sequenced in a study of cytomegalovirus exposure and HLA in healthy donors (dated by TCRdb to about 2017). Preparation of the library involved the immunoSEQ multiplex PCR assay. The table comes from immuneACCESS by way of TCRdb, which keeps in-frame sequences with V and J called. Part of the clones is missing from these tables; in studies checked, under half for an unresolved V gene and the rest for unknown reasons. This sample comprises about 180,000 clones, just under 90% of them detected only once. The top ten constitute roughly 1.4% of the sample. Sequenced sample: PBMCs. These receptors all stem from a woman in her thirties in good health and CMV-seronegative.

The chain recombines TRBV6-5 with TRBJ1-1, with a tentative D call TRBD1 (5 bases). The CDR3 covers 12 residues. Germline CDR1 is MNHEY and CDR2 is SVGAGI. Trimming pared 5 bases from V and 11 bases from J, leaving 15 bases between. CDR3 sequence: CASSDQGARAFF. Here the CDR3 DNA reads TGTGCCAGCAGTGACCAAGGGGCTCGGGCTTTCTTT.

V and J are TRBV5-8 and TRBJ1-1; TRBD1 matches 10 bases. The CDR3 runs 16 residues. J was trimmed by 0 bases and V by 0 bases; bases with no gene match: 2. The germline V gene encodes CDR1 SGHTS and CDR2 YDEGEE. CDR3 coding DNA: TGTGCCAGCAGCTTGGGGACAGGGGGACTGAACACTGAAGCTTTCTTT. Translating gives CASSLGTGGLNTEAFF.

CDR3: CASSSRDSPTWDEQYF. The CDR3 DNA is TGTGCCAGCAGTAGCCGGGACAGTCCCACTTGGGACGAGCAGTACTTC. The chain is built from TRBV6-6 and TRBJ2-7; 7 bases align to TRBD1. CDR1 is MNHNY and CDR2 is SVGAGI in the germline V gene (reference sequence). With V trimmed by 5 bases and J by 5 bases, 15 bases remained unmatched. The CDR3 loop spans 16 amino acids.

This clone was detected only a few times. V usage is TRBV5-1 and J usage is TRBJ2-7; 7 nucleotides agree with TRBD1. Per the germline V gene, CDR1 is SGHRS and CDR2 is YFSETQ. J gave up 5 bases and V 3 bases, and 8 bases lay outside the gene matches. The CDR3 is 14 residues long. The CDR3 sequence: CASSYGRGIDEQYF. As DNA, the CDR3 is TGCGCCAGCAGCTATGGCAGGGGGATCGACGAGCAGTACTTC.

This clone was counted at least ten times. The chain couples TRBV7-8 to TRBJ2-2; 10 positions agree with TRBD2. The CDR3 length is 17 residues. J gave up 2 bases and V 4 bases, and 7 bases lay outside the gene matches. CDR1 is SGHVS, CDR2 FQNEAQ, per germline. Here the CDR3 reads CASSSSLAGVNTGELFF. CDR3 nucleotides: TGTGCCAGCAGCTCGAGCCTAGCGGGGGTTAACACCGGGGAGCTGTTTTTT.

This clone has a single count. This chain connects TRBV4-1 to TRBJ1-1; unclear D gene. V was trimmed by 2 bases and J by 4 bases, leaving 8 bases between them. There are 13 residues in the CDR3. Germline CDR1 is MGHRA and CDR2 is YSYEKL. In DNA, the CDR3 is TGCGCCAGCAGCCAAAGCCCGGGCACTGAAGCTTTCTTT. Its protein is CASSQSPGTEAFF.

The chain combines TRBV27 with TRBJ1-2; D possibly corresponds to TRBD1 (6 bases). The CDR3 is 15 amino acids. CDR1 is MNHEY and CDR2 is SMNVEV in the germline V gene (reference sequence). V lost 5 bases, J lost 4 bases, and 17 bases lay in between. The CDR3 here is CASSPGTSLGYGYTF. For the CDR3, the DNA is TGTGCCAGCAGTCCCGGGACAAGTCTGGGCTATGGCTACACCTTC.

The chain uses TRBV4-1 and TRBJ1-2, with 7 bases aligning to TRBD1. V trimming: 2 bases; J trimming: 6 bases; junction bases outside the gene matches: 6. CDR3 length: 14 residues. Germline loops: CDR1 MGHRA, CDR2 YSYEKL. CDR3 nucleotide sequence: TGCGCCAGCAGCCAACACCAGGGGGTCGATGGCTACACCTTC. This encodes CASSQHQGVDGYTF.

The CDR3 is CASGVFAGVNEQFF. CDR3 in DNA: TGTGCCAGCGGGGTGTTTGCGGGGGTCAATGAGCAGTTCTTC. This sequence joins TRBV5-4 and TRBJ2-1; 7 bases match TRBD2. Germline CDR1 reads SGHNT; CDR2 reads YYREEE (reference sequence). CDR3 length: 14 residues. Germline trimming cut 7 bases from V and 6 bases from J; bases unmatched to any gene: 10.

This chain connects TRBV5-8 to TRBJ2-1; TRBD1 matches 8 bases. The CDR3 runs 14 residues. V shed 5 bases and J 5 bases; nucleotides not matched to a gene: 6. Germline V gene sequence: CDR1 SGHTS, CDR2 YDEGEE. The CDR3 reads CASRDRTGNNEQFF. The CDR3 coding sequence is TGTGCCAGCAGAGACCGGACAGGGAACAATGAGCAGTTCTTC.

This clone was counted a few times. The CDR3 DNA follows: TGTGCCAGCAGCTTAAGACTAGCCGATTCACCCCTCCACTTT. This sequence encodes CASSLRLADSPLHF. The J gene is TRBJ1-6, the V gene TRBV7-2; no reliable D call. In germline, CDR1 is SGHTA, CDR2 FQGNSA. This CDR3 has 14 residues. The germline V and J ends were trimmed by 2 bases and 8 bases, with 10 bases remaining between them.

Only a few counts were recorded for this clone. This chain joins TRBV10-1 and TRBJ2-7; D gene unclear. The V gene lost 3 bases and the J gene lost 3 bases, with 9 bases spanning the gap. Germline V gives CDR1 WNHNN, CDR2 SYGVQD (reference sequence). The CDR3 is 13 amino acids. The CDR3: CASSDPPGYEQYF. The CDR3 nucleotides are TGCGCCAGCAGTGATCCCCCGGGCTACGAGCAGTACTTC.

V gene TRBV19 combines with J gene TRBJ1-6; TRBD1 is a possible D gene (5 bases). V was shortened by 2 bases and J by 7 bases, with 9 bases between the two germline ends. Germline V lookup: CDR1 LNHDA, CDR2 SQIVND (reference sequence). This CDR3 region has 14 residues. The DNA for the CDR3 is TGTGCCAGTAGTATACGGGACTACAATTCACCCCTCCACTTT. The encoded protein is CASSIRDYNSPLHF.

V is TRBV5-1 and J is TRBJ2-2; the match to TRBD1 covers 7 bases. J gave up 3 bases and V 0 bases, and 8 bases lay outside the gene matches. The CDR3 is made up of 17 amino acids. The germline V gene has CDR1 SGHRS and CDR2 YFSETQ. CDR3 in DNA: TGCGCCAGCAGCTTGGGGACAGGTTTCGTGGACACCGGGGAGCTGTTTTTT. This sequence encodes CASSLGTGFVDTGELFF.

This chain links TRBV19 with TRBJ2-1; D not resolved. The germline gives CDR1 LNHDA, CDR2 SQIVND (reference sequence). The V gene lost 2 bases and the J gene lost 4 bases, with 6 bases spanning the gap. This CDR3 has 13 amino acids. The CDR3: CASSISLYNEQFF. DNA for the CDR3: TGTGCCAGTAGTATAAGCCTTTACAATGAGCAGTTCTTC.

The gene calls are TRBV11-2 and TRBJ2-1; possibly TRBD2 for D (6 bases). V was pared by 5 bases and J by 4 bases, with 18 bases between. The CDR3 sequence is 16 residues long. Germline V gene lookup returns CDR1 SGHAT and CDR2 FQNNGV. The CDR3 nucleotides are TGTGCCAGCAGCCCACTCGATGGGGGGAGATACAATGAGCAGTTCTTC. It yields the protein CASSPLDGGRYNEQFF. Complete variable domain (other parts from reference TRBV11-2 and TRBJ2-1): EAGVAQSPRYKIIEKRQSVAFWCNPISGHATLYWYQQILGQGPKLLIQFQNNGVVDDSQLPKDRFSAERLKGVDSTLKIQPAKLEDSAVYLCASSPLDGGRYNEQFFGPGTRLTVL.

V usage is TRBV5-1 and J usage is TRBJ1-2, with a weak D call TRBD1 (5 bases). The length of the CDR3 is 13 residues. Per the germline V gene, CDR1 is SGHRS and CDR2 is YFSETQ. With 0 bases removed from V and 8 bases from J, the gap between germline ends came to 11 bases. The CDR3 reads CASSLGMGGGYTF. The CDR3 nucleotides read TGCGCCAGCAGCTTGGGAATGGGGGGAGGCTACACCTTC.

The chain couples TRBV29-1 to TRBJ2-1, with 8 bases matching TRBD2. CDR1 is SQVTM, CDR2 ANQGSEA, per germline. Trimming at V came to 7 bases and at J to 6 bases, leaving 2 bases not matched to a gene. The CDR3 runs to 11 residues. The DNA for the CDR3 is TGCAGCGCCGGGACTAGCAATGAGCAGTTCTTC. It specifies CSAGTSNEQFF.

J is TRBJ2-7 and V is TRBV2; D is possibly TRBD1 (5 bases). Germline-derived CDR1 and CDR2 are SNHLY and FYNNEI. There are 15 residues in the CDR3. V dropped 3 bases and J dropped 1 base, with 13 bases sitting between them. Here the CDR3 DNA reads TGTGCCAGCAGTGAGGGGCCAGGTTATTCCTACGAGCAGTACTTC. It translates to CASSEGPGYSYEQYF.

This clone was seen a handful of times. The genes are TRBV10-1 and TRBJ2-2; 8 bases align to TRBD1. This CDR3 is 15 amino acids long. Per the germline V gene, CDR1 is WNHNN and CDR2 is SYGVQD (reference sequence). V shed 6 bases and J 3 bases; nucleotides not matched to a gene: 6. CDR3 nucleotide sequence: TGCGCCAGCAGGGGACAGGCTAGGTACACCGGGGAGCTGTTTTTT. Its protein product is CASRGQARYTGELFF.

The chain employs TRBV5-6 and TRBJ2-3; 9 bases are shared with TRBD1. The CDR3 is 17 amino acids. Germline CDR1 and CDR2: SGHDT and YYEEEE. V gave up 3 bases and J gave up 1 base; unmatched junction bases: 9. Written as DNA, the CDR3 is TGTGCCAGCAGCTCCTACCTACAGGGGGCGGGCACAGATACGCAGTATTTT. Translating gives CASSSYLQGAGTDTQYF. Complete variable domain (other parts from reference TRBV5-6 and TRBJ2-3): DAGVTQSPTHLIKTRGQQVTLRCSPKSGHDTVSWYQQALGQGPQFIFQYYEEEERQRGNFPDRFSGHQFPNYSSELNVNALLLGDSALYLCASSSYLQGAGTDTQYFGPGTRLTVL.

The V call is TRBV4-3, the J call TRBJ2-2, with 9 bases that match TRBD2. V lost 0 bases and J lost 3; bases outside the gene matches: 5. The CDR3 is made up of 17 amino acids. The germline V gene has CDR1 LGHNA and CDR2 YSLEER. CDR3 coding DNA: TGCGCCAGCAGCCAAGATAGACTAGCGGTTCACACCGGGGAGCTGTTTTTT. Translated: CASSQDRLAVHTGELFF.

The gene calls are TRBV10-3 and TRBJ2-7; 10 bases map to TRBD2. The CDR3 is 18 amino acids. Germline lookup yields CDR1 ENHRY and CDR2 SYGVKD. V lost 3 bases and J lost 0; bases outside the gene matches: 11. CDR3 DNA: TGTGCCATCAGTGACCCCGGGAAGGTAGCGGGGGGCTCCTACGAGCAGTACTTC. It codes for CAISDPGKVAGGSYEQYF.

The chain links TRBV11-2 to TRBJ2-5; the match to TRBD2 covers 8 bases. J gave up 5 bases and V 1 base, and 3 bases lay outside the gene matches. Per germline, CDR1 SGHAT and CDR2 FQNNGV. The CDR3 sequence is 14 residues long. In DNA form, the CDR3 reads TGTGCCAGCAGCTTAGGGCTAGCGGGCGAGACCCAGTACTTC. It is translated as CASSLGLAGETQYF.

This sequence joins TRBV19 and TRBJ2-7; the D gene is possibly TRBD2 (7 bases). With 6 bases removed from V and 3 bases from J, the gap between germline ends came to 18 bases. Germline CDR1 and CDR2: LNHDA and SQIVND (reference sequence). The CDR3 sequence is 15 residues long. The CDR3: CASRRELRGHYEQYF. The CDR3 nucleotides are TGTGCCAGTAGACGAGAACTGCGGGGGCACTACGAGCAGTACTTC.

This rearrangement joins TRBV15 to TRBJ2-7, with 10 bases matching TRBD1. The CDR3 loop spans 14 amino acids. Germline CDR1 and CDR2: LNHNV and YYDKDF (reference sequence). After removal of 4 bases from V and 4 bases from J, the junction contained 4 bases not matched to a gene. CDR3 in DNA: TGTGCCACCAGCAAGGACAGGGGGGGATACGAGCAGTACTTC. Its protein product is CATSKDRGGYEQYF.

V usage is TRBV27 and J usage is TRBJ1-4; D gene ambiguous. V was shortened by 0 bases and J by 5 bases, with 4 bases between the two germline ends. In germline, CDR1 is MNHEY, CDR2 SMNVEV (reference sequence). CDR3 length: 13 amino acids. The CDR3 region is CASSLSPNEKLFF. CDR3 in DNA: TGTGCCAGCAGTTTATCCCCGAATGAAAAACTGTTTTTT.